This paragraph reports one TCR beta chain. These data come from a study of blood T cell repertoires in COVID-19. V shed 5 bases, J shed 5 bases, and the junction held 22 bases outside the gene matches. Germline V gives CDR1 SEHNR, CDR2 FQNEAQ (reference sequence). CDR3 length: 19 residues. TCRdb's copy holds only in-frame clones and misses some; the assay was immunoSEQ multiplex PCR. The sample consists of hundreds of thousands of clones, 75% to 90% of them appearing once. Recovery among Cohort 3 donors was established by two negative PCRs, clearance, or symptom resolution. This rearrangement joins TRBV7-9 to TRBJ2-3; 7 bases line up with TRBD1. The specimen was PBMCs or T cells enriched from blood (not recorded which). The source of this sequence is a man aged 30 to 39 who had recovered from COVID-19. The CDR3 spells CASSTGQAFGDTPGDTQYF. The CDR3 coding sequence is TGTGCCAGCAGCACCGGACAGGCCTTCGGAGATACCCCCGGAGATACGCAGTATTTT.